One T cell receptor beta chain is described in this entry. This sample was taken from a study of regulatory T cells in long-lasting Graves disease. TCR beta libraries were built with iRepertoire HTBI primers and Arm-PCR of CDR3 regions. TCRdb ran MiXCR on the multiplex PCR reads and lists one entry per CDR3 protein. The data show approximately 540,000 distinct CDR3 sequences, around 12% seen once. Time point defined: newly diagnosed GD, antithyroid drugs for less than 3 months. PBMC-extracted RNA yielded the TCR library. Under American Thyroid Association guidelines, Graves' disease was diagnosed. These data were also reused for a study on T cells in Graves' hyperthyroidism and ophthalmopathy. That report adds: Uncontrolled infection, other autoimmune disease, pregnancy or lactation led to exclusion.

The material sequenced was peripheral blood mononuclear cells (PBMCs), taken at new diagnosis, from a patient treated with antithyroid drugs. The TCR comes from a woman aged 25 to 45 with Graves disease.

CDR3 protein: CSARLRTGPRNTIYF. The CDR3 DNA is TGCAGTGCTAGACTCCGGACAGGCCCGAGGAACACCATATATTTT. The chain employs TRBV20-1 and TRBJ1-3, with TRBD1 matching 7 bases. Germline V gives CDR1 DFQATT, CDR2 SNEGSKA (reference sequence). The CDR3 contains 15 residues. The V gene end was trimmed by 2 bases and the J gene end by 7 bases; junction bases not matched to a gene: 11.